This TCR beta chain emerged from a study of blood T cell repertoires in COVID-19. This table comes from immunoSEQ multiplex PCR, and its TCRdb copy is limited to in-frame clones, with some not included. The sample contains about 280,000 clones, around 90% of which appear only once. This clone turned up a few times. The CDR3 loop spans 14 amino acids. Trimming pared 10 bases from V and 1 base from J, leaving 16 bases between. Per the germline V gene, CDR1 is LGHDT and CDR2 is YNNKEL (reference sequence). The receptor was isolated from a man aged 50-60 years with acute or convalescent COVID-19. This chain uses TRBV3-1 (or the pseudogene TRBV3-2) with TRBJ1-1; the D gene is possibly TRBD1 (6 bases). The source material was peripheral blood. CDR3 sequence reads: CATHPGTQNTEAFF. The CDR3 coding sequence is TGTGCCACCCATCCCGGGACACAGAACACTGAAGCTTTCTTT.